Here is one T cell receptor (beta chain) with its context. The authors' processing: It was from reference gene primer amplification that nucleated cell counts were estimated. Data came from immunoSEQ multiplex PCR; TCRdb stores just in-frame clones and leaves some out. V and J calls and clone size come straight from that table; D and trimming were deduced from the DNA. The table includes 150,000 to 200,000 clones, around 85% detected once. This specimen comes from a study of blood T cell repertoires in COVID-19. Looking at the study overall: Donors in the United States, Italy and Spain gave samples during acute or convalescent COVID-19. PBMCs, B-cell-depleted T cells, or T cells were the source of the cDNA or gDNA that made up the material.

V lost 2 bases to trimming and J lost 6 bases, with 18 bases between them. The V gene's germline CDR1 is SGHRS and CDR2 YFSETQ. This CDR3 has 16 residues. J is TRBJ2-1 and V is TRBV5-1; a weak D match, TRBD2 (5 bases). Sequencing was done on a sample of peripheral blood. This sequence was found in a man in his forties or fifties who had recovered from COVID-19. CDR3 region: CASSLGAALSINEQFF. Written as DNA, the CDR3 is TGCGCCAGCAGCTTAGGAGCGGCCCTCTCGATCAATGAGCAGTTCTTC.